The 22 T cell receptor beta chains below were found in one sample sequenced in a study of T cells in Graves' hyperthyroidism and ophthalmopathy. Using RNA transcripts as the source, TCR beta CDR3 regions were amplified. HTBI primers drove first-round RT-PCR of the TCR CDR3. TCRdb reprocessed the multiplex PCR reads via MiXCR and lists one record per CDR3 protein. The table records about half a million distinct CDR3 sequences, under 25% of them present only once. The sample consisted of blood. The origin of the receptors is a man between 18 and 29 years old with Graves' hyperthyroidism.

In this sample, this clonotype turned up many times. V is TRBV11-3 and J is TRBJ2-7; D ambiguous. In germline, CDR1 is SGHNT, CDR2 YENEEA. This CDR3 has 11 amino acids. With 5 bases removed from V and 7 bases from J, the gap between germline ends came to 9 bases. The DNA for the CDR3 is TGTGCCAGCAGCGAGACTGTTGAGCAGTACTTC. This gives the protein CASSETVEQYF.

The table lists this clonotype with many counts. The chain uses TRBV12-3 or TRBV12-4 and TRBJ1-1; possible D gene TRBD1, 5 bases. V was cut by 3 bases and J by 5 bases, with 13 bases left in between. This CDR3 is 14 amino acids long. DNA for the CDR3: TGTGCCAGCAGTTTTAGCGGGGACTGGACTGAAGCTTTCTTT. This gives the protein CASSFSGDWTEAFF.

This rearrangement joins TRBV24-1 to TRBJ1-2; TRBD1 matches at 8 bases. The germline CDR1 and CDR2 sequences are KGHDR and SFDVKD. CDR3 length equals 15 residues. The V and J ends lost 9 bases and 4 bases, in that order; junction bases with no gene match: 12. The CDR3 loop reads CATQGSGQEVYGYTF. In DNA form, the CDR3 reads TGTGCCACCCAGGGCTCGGGACAGGAGGTCTATGGCTACACCTTC.

As to this clonotype: A much larger clone lies one base from this, so it may be a read error. In this CDR3 the conserved last residue, phenylalanine or tryptophan, is missing, so a read error is likely. J is TRBJ1-2 and V is TRBV5-5; TRBD1 agrees at 7 bases. Trimming removed 5 bases from V and 6 bases from J; junction bases left unmatched: 7. Germline assignment: CDR1 SGHKS and CDR2 YYEKEE (reference sequence). The CDR3 is 13 residues long. Written as DNA, the CDR3 is TGTGCCAGCAGTTCCAGGGGACAGAATGGCTACACCTAC. Translating gives CASSSRGQNGYTY.

A remark on this clonotype: This may be a read error: a much more frequent sequence differs by one nucleotide. The chain carries TRBV7-8 and TRBJ2-7; D is possibly TRBD1 (5 bases). The germline CDR1 and CDR2 sequences are SGHVS and FQNEAQ. V lost 7 bases and J 0 bases, leaving 13 bases between the germline ends. The CDR3 sequence is 14 residues long. This CDR3 is CASNLGASSYEQYF. CDR3 coding DNA: TGTGCCAGCAATCTAGGGGCTAGCTCCTACGAGCAGTACTTC.

Many counts were recorded for this clonotype. The chain couples TRBV12-3 or TRBV12-4 to TRBJ2-7, with D possibly matching TRBD2 (5 bases). V gave up 4 bases and J gave up 6 bases, with 10 bases separating them. CDR3 length: 12 amino acids. The CDR3 region is CASSSGVTEQYF. In nucleotides, the CDR3 is TGTGCCAGCAGTTCCGGGGTGACCGAGCAGTACTTC.

The chain is built from TRBV6-1 and TRBJ2-7, with D perhaps being TRBD1 or TRBD2 (6 bases each). V was pared by 0 bases and J by 6 bases, with 12 bases between. Germline lookup yields CDR1 MNHNS and CDR2 SASEGT. The CDR3 loop spans 14 amino acids. CDR3 bases: TGTGCCAGCAGTGAAGCCGAGGGGGGCAGCGAGCAGTACTTC. Translated: CASSEAEGGSEQYF.

This clonotype has a count of ten or more. J is TRBJ1-2 and V is TRBV6-4; TRBD1 agrees at 11 bases. The CDR3 has 17 residues. Looked up from germline, CDR1 is MRHNA and CDR2 is SNTAGT. Trimming at V came to 7 bases and at J to 0 bases, leaving 10 bases not matched to a gene. The CDR3 loop is CASKPLDRGLANYGYTF. CDR3 DNA sequence: TGTGCCAGCAAACCCCTGGACAGGGGGCTAGCTAACTATGGCTACACCTTC.

This chain links TRBV19 with TRBJ1-2, with D uncertain. This CDR3 comprises 11 residues. Germline CDR1 reads LNHDA; CDR2 reads SQIVND (reference sequence). Trimming left V 1 base short and J 7 bases short, with 4 bases between. DNA of the CDR3: TGTGCCAGTAGTATAGGGTCTGGCTACACCTTC. It is translated as CASSIGSGYTF.

This clonotype was counted between two and nine times. The J gene is TRBJ1-1, the V gene TRBV11-2; no clear D. The V and J ends lost 5 bases and 3 bases respectively, with 19 bases between them. The CDR3 covers 16 residues. CDR1 SGHAT and CDR2 FQNNGV come from the germline V gene. Here the CDR3 reads CASSPRSVGWDTEAFF. CDR3 in DNA: TGTGCCAGCAGCCCCCGGAGCGTGGGGTGGGACACTGAAGCTTTCTTT. The whole variable domain, remainder taken from reference TRBV11-2 and TRBJ1-1, is EAGVAQSPRYKIIEKRQSVAFWCNPISGHATLYWYQQILGQGPKLLIQFQNNGVVDDSQLPKDRFSAERLKGVDSTLKIQPAKLEDSAVYLCASSPRSVGWDTEAFFGQGTRLTVV.

Only a few counts were recorded for this clonotype. The chain couples TRBV5-1 to TRBJ1-2; 11 bases are a match to TRBD1. After removal of 0 bases from V and 8 bases from J, the junction contained 6 bases not matched to a gene. This CDR3 is built from 15 residues. Germline V CDR1 and CDR2: SGHRS, YFSETQ. The CDR3 sequence: CASSLARWTGGGYTF. CDR3 sequence (DNA): TGCGCCAGCAGCTTGGCCCGTTGGACAGGGGGCGGCTACACCTTC.

The chain uses TRBV2 and TRBJ2-7; D possibly matches TRBD1 or TRBD2 (6 bases each). Germline CDR1 reads SNHLY; CDR2 reads FYNNEI. The CDR3 is made up of 12 amino acids. Between the trimmed V and J ends, which lost 4 bases and 6 bases, there was a span of 10 bases. The CDR3 loop reads CASSARGREQYF. The DNA for the CDR3 is TGTGCCAGCAGTGCACGGGGGCGCGAGCAGTACTTC.

The chain couples TRBV20-1 to TRBJ2-5; D not certain. Trimming took 0 bases from V and 6 from J, leaving 11 bases between them. The CDR3 is made up of 13 amino acids. In germline, CDR1 is DFQATT, CDR2 SNEGSKA (reference sequence). The CDR3 DNA is TGCAGTGCTAGAGATGGAAGTGTCAAGACCCAGTACTTC. It specifies CSARDGSVKTQYF.

This clonotype came up many times. This chain connects TRBV28 to TRBJ1-5; 7 nucleotides align to TRBD1. The CDR3 totals 17 residues. Germline V gene data show CDR1 as MDHEN and CDR2 as SYDVKM. V lost 6 bases to trimming and J lost 0 bases; unmatched junction nucleotides: 11. CDR3 sequence: CASRVGTATLSNQPQHF. The CDR3 DNA sequence: TGTGCCAGCAGGGTCGGGACAGCAACACTTAGCAATCAGCCCCAGCATTTT. The whole variable domain, remainder taken from reference TRBV28 and TRBJ1-5, is DVKVTQSSRYLVKRTGEKVFLECVQDMDHENMFWYRQDPGLGLRLIYFSYDVKMKEKGDIPEGYSVSREKKERFSLILESASTNQTSMYLCASRVGTATLSNQPQHFGDGTRLSIL.

This clonotype was detected ten times or more. This rearrangement joins TRBV15 to TRBJ2-5, with 8 bases that match TRBD1. Germline CDR1 and CDR2: LNHNV and YYDKDF (reference sequence). With 0 bases clipped from V and 5 bases from J, the junction kept 8 bases outside the gene matches. CDR3 length: 16 residues. The CDR3 region has the DNA TGTGCCACCAGCAGAGAGTTCAGGGGGCTGGAGGAGACCCAGTACTTC. This codes for CATSREFRGLEETQYF. Looking up the rest from reference TRBV15 and TRBJ2-5 gives the full variable domain: DAMVIQNPRYQVTQFGKPVTLSCSQTLNHNVMYWYQQKSSQAPKLLFHYYDKDFNNEADTPDNFQSRRPNTSFCFLDIRSPGLGDTAMYLCATSREFRGLEETQYFGPGTRLLVL.

The genes are TRBV5-1 and TRBJ2-7; 9 nucleotides agree with TRBD1. The CDR3 totals 13 residues. After removal of 7 bases from V and 2 bases from J, the junction contained 4 bases not matched to a gene. Germline CDR1 SGHRS, CDR2 YFSETQ. This CDR3 is CASRWTGAYEQYF. The CDR3 DNA sequence: TGCGCCAGCCGATGGACAGGGGCCTACGAGCAGTACTTC.

This clonotype came up many times. The rearrangement joins TRBV27 to TRBJ2-2, with 7 bases aligning to TRBD1. The V and J ends lost 5 bases and 8 bases, in that order; junction bases with no gene match: 2. Germline V gene sequence: CDR1 MNHEY, CDR2 SMNVEV (reference sequence). This CDR3 region has 12 residues. For the CDR3, the DNA is TGTGCCAGCAGTAAACAGGGGGGGGAGCTGTTTTTT. This encodes CASSKQGGELFF.

This clonotype has at least ten counts. The chain has TRBV6-4 and TRBJ2-7; 15 bases line up with TRBD2. The CDR3 spans 17 residues. Germline V gene data show CDR1 as MRHNA and CDR2 as SNTAGT. V trimming: 5 bases; J trimming: 6 bases; junction bases outside the gene matches: 11. In nucleotides, the CDR3 is TGTGCCAGCAGTCCGGGACTAGCGGGGGGACTATTCCGCGAGCAGTACTTC. Protein: CASSPGLAGGLFREQYF.

The sample holds one count of this clonotype. In DNA form, the CDR3 reads TGTGCCACCAGCAGAGACAGGGGTAGCAATCAGCCCCAGCATTTT. Amino acid sequence: CATSRDRGSNQPQHF. The chain recombines TRBV15 with TRBJ1-5; perhaps TRBD1 as D (6 bases). This CDR3 is built from 15 residues. CDR1 and CDR2 from the germline V gene are LNHNV and YYDKDF (reference sequence). Trimming pared 0 bases from V and 0 bases from J, leaving 6 bases between.

As DNA, the CDR3 is TGTGCCAGCAGCTTAAACGGGGGGATAAGTGTTCGGGACACTGAAGCTTTCTTT. It is translated as CASSLNGGISVRDTEAFF. The V gene is TRBV7-3, the J gene TRBJ1-1, with D possibly being TRBD1 (5 bases). Germline V gene lookup returns CDR1 SGHTA and CDR2 FQGTGA. V was trimmed by 1 base and J by 3 bases, leaving 21 bases between them. The CDR3 is 18 residues long. Filled out from reference TRBV7-3 and TRBJ1-1, the complete variable domain reads GAGVSQTPSNKVTEKGKYVELRCDPISGHTALYWYRQSLGQGPEFLIYFQGTGAADDSGLPNDRFFAVRPEGSVSTLKIQRTERGDSAVYLCASSLNGGISVRDTEAFFGQGTRLTVV.

The rearrangement uses TRBV30 and TRBJ1-2; a possible D gene is TRBD1 (5 bases). Trimming removed 0 bases at V and 6 bases at J, with 8 bases between. The V gene's germline CDR1 is GTSNPN and CDR2 SVGIG (reference sequence). This CDR3 is built from 12 residues. The CDR3 DNA reads TGTGCCTGGAGTGTAAAGGGGAATGGCTACACCTTC. Its translation is CAWSVKGNGYTF.

In this sample, this clonotype turned up many times. The chain couples TRBV12-3 or TRBV12-4 to TRBJ2-7; 8 bases align to TRBD1. J was trimmed by 1 base and V by 2 bases; bases with no gene match: 4. The CDR3 contains 15 residues. The CDR3 bases are TGTGCCAGCAGTTTACAGGGGGCCTATTCCTACGAGCAGTACTTC. Translated, it gives CASSLQGAYSYEQYF.